This TCR beta chain was recorded in a study of CXCR3-negative and CXCR3-positive naive CD8 T cells. Overall study: The study obtained 130 million to 150 million TRB reads, about 1.5 +/- 0.3 million per library.

Study findings and constraints: TRB CDR3s were more hydrophobic in CXCR3-positive than in CXCR3-negative naive cells. Comparison of naive subsets found surface CD5 to be comparable, and TCR strength was inferred on the basis of TRB CDR3 properties. The majority of assays used fresh PBMCs, and CXCR3 expression partially decreased after cryopreservation.

CD45RO-CCR7+CD27+CD95- defined naive CD8+ T cells. 5' RACE that incorporated UMI labels was used to prepare the TRB cDNA libraries. Each CDR3 protein gets one entry in TCRdb, which reprocessed the 5' RACE reads and gives no DNA. Here the sample table reports roughly 120,000 distinct CDR3 sequences. A word on this clonotype: What it binds is unknown.

The TCR was taken from a human donor in good health. Some clones in this sample may be carry-over from other donors' samples. Sequenced material: naive CXCR3+ CD8+ T cells from blood. Sample subset: CD45RO-CCR7+CD27+CD95- naive CD8+ T cells expressing CXCR3 (TNR3+).

CDR3 amino acids: CASSFPGLAGGGPKETQYF. V usage is TRBV5-5 and J usage is TRBJ2-5; the D call from TCRdb, TRBD2, cannot be confirmed without DNA. CDR3 length equals 19 residues. Germline V CDR1 and CDR2: SGHKS, YYEKEE (reference sequence).